The 12 T cell receptor beta chains given below trace back to one sample, sequenced in a study of CD8+ T cells in alopecia areata. Extraction of RNA preceded its reverse transcription into cDNA, which served as the sequencing template. Method: immunoSEQ multiplex PCR; TCRdb's copy keeps in-frame clones and lacks some. The table has 100,000 to 150,000 clones, about two fifths seen once. Sequenced input: CD4+ T cells sorted from blood. These receptors all stem from a human donor with alopecia areata.

V gene TRBV19 combines with J gene TRBJ1-6, with TRBD1 matching over 7 bases. V gave up 6 bases and J gave up 10 bases; unmatched junction bases: 15. This CDR3 is built from 16 residues. Germline V gene lookup returns CDR1 LNHDA and CDR2 SQIVND (reference sequence). CDR3 sequence reads: CASSHHRTDRYSPLHF. The DNA of the CDR3 is TGTGCCAGTAGCCACCACCGAACGGACAGGTACTCACCCCTCCACTTT.

The chain employs TRBV5-6 and TRBJ2-5, with D perhaps matching TRBD1 or TRBD2 (5 bases each). The germline V and J ends were trimmed by 3 bases and 5 bases, with 17 bases remaining between them. The CDR3 is 15 amino acids. Germline V gene data show CDR1 as SGHDT and CDR2 as YYEEEE. The CDR3 sequence: CASSSAGTAGETQYF. The CDR3 region has the DNA TGTGCCAGCAGCTCCGCCGGGACGGCGGGCGAGACCCAGTACTTC.

The chain uses TRBV30 and TRBJ2-5, with D maybe TRBD2 (5 bases). The CDR3 runs 11 residues. V lost 2 bases to trimming and J lost 10 bases, with 11 bases between them. The V gene's germline CDR1 is GTSNPN and CDR2 SVGIG (reference sequence). CDR3 amino acids: CAWSTTRDQYF. In DNA, the CDR3 is TGTGCCTGGAGTACAACGAGGGACCAGTACTTC.

V gene TRBV27 combines with J gene TRBJ1-2, with D tentatively TRBD1 (5 bases). The CDR3 runs 15 residues. CDR1 is MNHEY and CDR2 is SMNVEV in the germline V gene (reference sequence). The ends were cut back, 3 bases at V and 4 bases at J, with 15 bases in the middle. The DNA of the CDR3 is TGTGCCAGCAGTTTCTCGGCAGGGCAGCTCTATGGCTACACCTTC. Its translation is CASSFSAGQLYGYTF.

This chain joins TRBV7-3 and TRBJ2-1, with D unresolved. The CDR3 length is 13 residues. Trimming removed 5 bases at V and 2 bases at J, with 7 bases between. The germline V gene encodes CDR1 SGHTA and CDR2 FQGTGA. The CDR3 DNA sequence: TGTGCCAGCAGCAAAAGGCCCTACAATGAGCAGTTCTTC. Translation: CASSKRPYNEQFF.

The rearrangement uses TRBV4-1 and TRBJ2-1; D gene uncertain. Germline V gene data show CDR1 as MGHRA and CDR2 as YSYEKL. The length of the CDR3 is 14 residues. V lost 1 base and J 5 bases, leaving 9 bases between the germline ends. CDR3: CASSQAATHNEQFF. The DNA for the CDR3 is TGCGCCAGCAGCCAAGCAGCGACTCACAATGAGCAGTTCTTC.

The chain carries TRBV6-5 and TRBJ1-2; D uncertain. V lost 9 bases and J lost 3, with 11 bases in between. The CDR3 is made up of 12 amino acids. Germline-derived CDR1 and CDR2 are MNHEY and SVGAGI. The DNA of the CDR3 is TGTGCCAGTAGGGCGCTCGACTATGGCTACACCTTC. The encoded protein is CASRALDYGYTF.

The chain recombines TRBV6-5 with TRBJ2-7; possible D gene TRBD1, 7 bases. Germline lookup yields CDR1 MNHEY and CDR2 SVGAGI. This CDR3 region has 15 residues. Trimming left V 6 bases short and J 1 base short, with 16 bases between. The CDR3 DNA sequence: TGTGCCAGCAGAAGGGGCAGGGGGGCTTCCTACGAGCAGTACTTC. The encoded protein is CASRRGRGASYEQYF.

This clone was detected only once. J is TRBJ2-7 and V is TRBV14; D uncertain. The V and J ends lost 1 base and 6 bases respectively, with 16 bases between them. The CDR3 loop spans 15 amino acids. CDR1 SGHDN and CDR2 FVKESK come from the germline V gene. In DNA form, the CDR3 reads TGTGCCAGCAGCCAAGTCGGGCCAGACTTCAGCGAGCAGTACTTC. This sequence encodes CASSQVGPDFSEQYF.

The genes are TRBV27 and TRBJ2-4; 7 nucleotides agree with TRBD2. The CDR3 runs to 15 residues. Per germline, CDR1 MNHEY and CDR2 SMNVEV (reference sequence). Trimming at V came to 3 bases and at J to 2 bases, leaving 4 bases not matched to a gene. The CDR3 DNA is TGTGCCAGCAGTTTCGGGGGGTCATCCAAAAACATTCAGTACTTC. Protein product: CASSFGGSSKNIQYF.

This clone appeared a single time. The V gene is TRBV5-1, the J gene TRBJ1-1, with D unclear. The CDR3 extends over 14 amino acids. Trimming took 1 base from V and 1 from J, leaving 8 bases between them. Germline V gives CDR1 SGHRS, CDR2 YFSETQ. The CDR3: CASSLPNKNTEAFF. The CDR3 bases are TGCGCCAGCAGCTTGCCGAATAAGAACACTGAAGCTTTCTTT.

The chain links TRBV7-2 to TRBJ2-2, with TRBD2 as a possible D gene (7 bases). V was trimmed by 4 bases and J by 3 bases, leaving 12 bases between them. The CDR3 contains 15 residues. The germline CDR1 and CDR2 sequences are SGHTA and FQGNSA. Here the CDR3 reads CASSSLGGDTGELFF. Here the CDR3 DNA reads TGTGCCAGCAGCTCCTTAGGGGGGGACACCGGGGAGCTGTTTTTT.